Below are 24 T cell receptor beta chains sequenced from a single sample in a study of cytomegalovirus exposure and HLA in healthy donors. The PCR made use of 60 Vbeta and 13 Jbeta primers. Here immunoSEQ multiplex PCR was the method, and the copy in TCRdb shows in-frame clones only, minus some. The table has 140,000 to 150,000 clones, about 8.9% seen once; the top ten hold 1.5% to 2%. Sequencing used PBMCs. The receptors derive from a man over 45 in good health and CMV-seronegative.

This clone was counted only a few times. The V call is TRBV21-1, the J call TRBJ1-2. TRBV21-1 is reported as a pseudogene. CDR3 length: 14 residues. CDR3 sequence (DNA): TGTGCCAGCAGCAAAGTAAAGATGCGCTATGGCTACACCTTC. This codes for CASSKVKMRYGYTF.

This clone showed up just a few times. CDR3 nucleotides: TGTGCCAGCTCACCTTCTTCCGGGACAGAGGTTAAGAATGAGCAGTTCTTC. Amino acids: CASSPSSGTEVKNEQFF. This chain links TRBV18 with TRBJ2-1; 7 bases agree with TRBD1. The CDR3 is 17 residues long. The J segment lost 7 bases and the V segment lost 3 bases, leaving 15 bases of the junction unmatched. Germline V lookup: CDR1 KGHSH, CDR2 LQKENI.

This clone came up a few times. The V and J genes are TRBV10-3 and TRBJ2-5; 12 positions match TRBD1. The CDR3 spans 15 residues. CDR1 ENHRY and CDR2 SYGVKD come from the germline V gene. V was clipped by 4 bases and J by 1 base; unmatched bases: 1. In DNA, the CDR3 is TGTGCCATCAGTGCGGGACAGGGGGCCCAAGAGACCCAGTACTTC. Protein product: CAISAGQGAQETQYF.

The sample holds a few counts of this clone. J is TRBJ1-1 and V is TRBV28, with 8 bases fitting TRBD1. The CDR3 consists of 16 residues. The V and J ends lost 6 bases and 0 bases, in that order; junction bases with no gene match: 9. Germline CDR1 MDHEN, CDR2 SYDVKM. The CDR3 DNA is TGTGCCAGCAGGTCCGGACAGGGCCTTATGAACACTGAAGCTTTCTTT. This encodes CASRSGQGLMNTEAFF. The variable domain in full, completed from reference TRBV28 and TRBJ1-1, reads DVKVTQSSRYLVKRTGEKVFLECVQDMDHENMFWYRQDPGLGLRLIYFSYDVKMKEKGDIPEGYSVSREKKERFSLILESASTNQTSMYLCASRSGQGLMNTEAFFGQGTRLTVV.

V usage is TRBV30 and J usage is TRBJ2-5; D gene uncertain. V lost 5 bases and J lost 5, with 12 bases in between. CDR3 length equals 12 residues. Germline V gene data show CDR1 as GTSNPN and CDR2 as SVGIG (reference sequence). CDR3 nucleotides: TGTGCCTGGTCTTCCTCAGCGGAGACCCAGTACTTC. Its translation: CAWSSSAETQYF.

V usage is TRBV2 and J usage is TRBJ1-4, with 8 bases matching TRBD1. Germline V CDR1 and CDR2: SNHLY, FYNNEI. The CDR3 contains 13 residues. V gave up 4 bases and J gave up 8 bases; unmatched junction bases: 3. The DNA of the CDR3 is TGTGCCAGCAGTGGTGACAGGGGCGAAAAACTGTTTTTT. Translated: CASSGDRGEKLFF.

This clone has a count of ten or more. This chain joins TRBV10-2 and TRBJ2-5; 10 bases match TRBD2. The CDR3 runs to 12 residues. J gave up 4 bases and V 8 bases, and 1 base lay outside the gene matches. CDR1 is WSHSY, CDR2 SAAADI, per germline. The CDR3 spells CASRLAGETQYF. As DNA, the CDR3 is TGCGCCAGCCGACTAGCGGGAGAGACCCAGTACTTC.

The CDR3 region is CASSPASGGLQPQHF. As DNA, the CDR3 is TGTGCCAGCAGCCCAGCCTCAGGGGGTTTACAGCCCCAGCATTTT. The genes are TRBV7-9 and TRBJ1-5; 7 bases are a match to TRBD1. Germline V gene lookup returns CDR1 SEHNR and CDR2 FQNEAQ (reference sequence). V trimming: 5 bases; J trimming: 7 bases; junction bases outside the gene matches: 11. The CDR3 sequence is 15 residues long. The full variable domain, completed using reference TRBV7-9 and TRBJ1-5, is DTGVSQNPRHKITKRGQNVTFRCDPISEHNRLYWYRQTLGQGPEFLTYFQNEAQLEKSRLLSDRFSAERPKGSFSTLEIQRTEQGDSAMYLCASSPASGGLQPQHFGDGTRLSIL.

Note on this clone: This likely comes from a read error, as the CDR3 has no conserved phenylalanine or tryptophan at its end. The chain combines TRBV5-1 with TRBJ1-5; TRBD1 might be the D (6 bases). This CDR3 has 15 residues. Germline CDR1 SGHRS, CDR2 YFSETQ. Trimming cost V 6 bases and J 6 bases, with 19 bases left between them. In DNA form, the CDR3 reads TGCGCCAGCACTTGGGGAAACAGGGCCGGTCAGCCCCAGCATCTT. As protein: CASTWGNRAGQPQHL.

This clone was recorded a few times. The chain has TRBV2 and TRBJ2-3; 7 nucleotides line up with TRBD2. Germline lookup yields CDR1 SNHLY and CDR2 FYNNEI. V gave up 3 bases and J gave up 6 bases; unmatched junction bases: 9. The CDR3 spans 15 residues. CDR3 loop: CASSEVGGKSDTQYF. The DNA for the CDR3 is TGTGCCAGCAGTGAGGTGGGGGGGAAATCGGATACGCAGTATTTT.

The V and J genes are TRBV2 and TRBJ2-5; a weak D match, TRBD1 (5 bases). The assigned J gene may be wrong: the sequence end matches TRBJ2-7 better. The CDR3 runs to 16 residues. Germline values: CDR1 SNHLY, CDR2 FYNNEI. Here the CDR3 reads CASSKDTGYSSYEQYF. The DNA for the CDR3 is TGTGCCAGCAGTAAAGATACAGGTTATAGCTCCTACGAGCAGTACTTC.

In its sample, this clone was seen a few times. The CDR3 loop reads CASSENGLRTETQYF. As DNA, the CDR3 is TGTGCCAGCAGTGAAAACGGACTCCGGACAGAGACCCAGTACTTC. This rearrangement joins TRBV2 to TRBJ2-5, with a possible D match to TRBD2 (5 bases). The V gene lost 2 bases and the J gene lost 4 bases, with 14 bases spanning the gap. The CDR3 runs to 15 residues. Germline-derived CDR1 and CDR2 are SNHLY and FYNNEI.

In nucleotides, the CDR3 is TGTGCCAGCAGCCAACCCCCGGGGGGAGGACTAGCAAGTACCGGGGAGCTGTTTTTT. This codes for CASSQPPGGGLASTGELFF. V is TRBV4-2 and J is TRBJ2-2; 8 nucleotides align to TRBD2. Germline V CDR1 and CDR2: LGHNA, YNFKEQ. The CDR3 sequence is 19 residues long. The J segment lost 5 bases and the V segment lost 2 bases, leaving 16 bases of the junction unmatched.

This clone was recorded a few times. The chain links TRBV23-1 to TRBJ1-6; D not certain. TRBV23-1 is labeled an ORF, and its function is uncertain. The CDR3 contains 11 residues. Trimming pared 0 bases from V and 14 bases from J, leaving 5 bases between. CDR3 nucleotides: TGCGCCAGCAGTCAATCCTTAGCCCTCCACTTT. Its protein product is CASSQSLALHF.

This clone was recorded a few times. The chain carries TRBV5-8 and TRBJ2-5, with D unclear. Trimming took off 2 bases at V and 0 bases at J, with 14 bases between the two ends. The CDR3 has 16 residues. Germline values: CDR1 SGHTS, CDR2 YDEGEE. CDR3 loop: CASSFPLATDQETQYF. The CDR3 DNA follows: TGTGCCAGCAGCTTCCCTCTCGCAACAGACCAAGAGACCCAGTACTTC.

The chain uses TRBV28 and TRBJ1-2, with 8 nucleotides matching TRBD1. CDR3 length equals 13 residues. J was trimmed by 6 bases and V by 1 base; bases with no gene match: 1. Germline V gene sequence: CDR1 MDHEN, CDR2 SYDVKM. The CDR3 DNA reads TGTGCCAGCAGTTTATCGGACAGGGATGGCTACACCTTC. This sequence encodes CASSLSDRDGYTF.

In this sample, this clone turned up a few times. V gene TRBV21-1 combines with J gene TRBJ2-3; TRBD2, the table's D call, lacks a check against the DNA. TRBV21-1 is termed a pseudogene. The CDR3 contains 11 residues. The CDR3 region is CGSHHTDTQYF. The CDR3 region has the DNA TGTGGTAGCCACCACACAGATACGCAGTATTTT.

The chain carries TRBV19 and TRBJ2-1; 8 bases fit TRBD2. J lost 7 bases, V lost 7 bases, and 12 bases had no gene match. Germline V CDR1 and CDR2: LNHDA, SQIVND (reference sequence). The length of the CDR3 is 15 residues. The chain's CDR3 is CASNLGLALGNEQFF. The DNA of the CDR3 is TGTGCCAGTAATTTAGGACTAGCCCTAGGGAATGAGCAGTTCTTC. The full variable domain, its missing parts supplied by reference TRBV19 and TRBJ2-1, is DGGITQSPKYLFRKEGQNVTLSCEQNLNHDAMYWYRQDPGQGLRLIYYSQIVNDFQKGDIAEGYSVSREKKESFPLTVTSAQKNPTAFYLCASNLGLALGNEQFFGPGTRLTVL.

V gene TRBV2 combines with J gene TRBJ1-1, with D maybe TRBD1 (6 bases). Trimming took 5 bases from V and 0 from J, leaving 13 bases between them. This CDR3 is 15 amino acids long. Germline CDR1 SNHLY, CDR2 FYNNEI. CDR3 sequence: CASSPRTVMNTEAFF. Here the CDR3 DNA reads TGTGCCAGCAGTCCCAGGACAGTCATGAACACTGAAGCTTTCTTT.

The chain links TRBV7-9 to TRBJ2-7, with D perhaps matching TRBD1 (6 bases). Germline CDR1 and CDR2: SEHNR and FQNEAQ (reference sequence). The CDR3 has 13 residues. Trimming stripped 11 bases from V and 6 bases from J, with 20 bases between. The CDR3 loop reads CAGSRQGKGEQYF. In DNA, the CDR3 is TGTGCCGGTTCGCGGCAGGGGAAGGGCGAGCAGTACTTC.

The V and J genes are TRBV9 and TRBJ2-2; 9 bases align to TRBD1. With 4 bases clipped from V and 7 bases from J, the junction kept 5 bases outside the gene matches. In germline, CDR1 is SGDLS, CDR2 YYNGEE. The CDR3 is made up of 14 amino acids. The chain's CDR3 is CASSRTGVDGELFF. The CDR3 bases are TGTGCCAGCAGCCGGACAGGGGTCGACGGGGAGCTGTTTTTT.

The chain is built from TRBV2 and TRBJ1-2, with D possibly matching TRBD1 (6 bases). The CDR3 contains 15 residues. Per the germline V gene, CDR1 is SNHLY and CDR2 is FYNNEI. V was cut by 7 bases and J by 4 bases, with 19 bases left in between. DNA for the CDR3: TGTGCCAGCACCCCCGCCGGACAGTGGAGCTATGGCTACACCTTC. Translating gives CASTPAGQWSYGYTF.

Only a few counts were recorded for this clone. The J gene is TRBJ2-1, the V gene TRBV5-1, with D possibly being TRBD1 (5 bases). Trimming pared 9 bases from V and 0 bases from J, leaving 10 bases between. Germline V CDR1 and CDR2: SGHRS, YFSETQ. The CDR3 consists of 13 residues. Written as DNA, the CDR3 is TGCGCCACCCGACAGTTCTCCTACAATGAGCAGTTCTTC. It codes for CATRQFSYNEQFF.

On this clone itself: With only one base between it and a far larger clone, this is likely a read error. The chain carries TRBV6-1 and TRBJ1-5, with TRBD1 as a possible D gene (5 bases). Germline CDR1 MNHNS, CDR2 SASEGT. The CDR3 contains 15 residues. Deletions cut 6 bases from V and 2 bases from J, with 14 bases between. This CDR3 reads CASRGGEEGNQPQHF. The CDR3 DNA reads TGTGCCAGCAGGGGGGGGGAGGAGGGCAATCAGCCCCAGCATTTT.